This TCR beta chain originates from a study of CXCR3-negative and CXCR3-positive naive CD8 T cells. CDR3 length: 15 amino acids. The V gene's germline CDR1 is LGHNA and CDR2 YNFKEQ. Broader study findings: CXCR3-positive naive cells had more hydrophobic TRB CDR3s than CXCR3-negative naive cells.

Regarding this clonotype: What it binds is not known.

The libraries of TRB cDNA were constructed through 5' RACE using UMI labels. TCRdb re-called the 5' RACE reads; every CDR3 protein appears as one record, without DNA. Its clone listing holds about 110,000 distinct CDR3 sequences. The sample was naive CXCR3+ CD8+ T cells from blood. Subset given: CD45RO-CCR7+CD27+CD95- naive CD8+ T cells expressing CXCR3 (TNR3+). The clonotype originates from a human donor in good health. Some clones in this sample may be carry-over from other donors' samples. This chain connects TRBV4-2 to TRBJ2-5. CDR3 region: CASSQDPSLSETQYF.